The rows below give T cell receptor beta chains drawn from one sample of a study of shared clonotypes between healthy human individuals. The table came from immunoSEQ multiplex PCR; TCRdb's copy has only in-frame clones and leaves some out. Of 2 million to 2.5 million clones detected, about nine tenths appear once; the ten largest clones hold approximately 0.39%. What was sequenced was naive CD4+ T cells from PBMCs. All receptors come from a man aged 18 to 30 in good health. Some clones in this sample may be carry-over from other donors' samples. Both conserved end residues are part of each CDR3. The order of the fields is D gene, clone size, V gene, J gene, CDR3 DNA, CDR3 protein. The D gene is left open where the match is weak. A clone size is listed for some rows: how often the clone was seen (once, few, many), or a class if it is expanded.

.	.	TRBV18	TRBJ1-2	TGTGCCAGCTCACCTGAGAAGGGGGACTATGGCTACACCTTC	CASSPEKGDYGYTF
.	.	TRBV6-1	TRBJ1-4	TGTGCCAGTCGGGCAGTGGATGAAAAACTGTTTTTT	CASRAVDEKLFF
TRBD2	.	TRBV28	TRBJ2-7	TGTGCCAGCAGCCAGATCGGGACTAGCGGCAACTACGAGCAGTACTTC	CASSQIGTSGNYEQYF
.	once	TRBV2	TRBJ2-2	TGTGCCAGCAGCGACCCCTGGGGGGTTACCGGGGAGCTGTTTTTT	CASSDPWGVTGELFF
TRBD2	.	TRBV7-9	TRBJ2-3	TGTGCCAGCAGCTCCTCGGGCGGGAGGGGAGATACGCAGTATTTT	CASSSSGGRGDTQYF
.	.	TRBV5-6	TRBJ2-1	TGTGCCAGCGGCATCAGGGGCATCCCCAATGAGCAGTTCTTC	CASGIRGIPNEQFF
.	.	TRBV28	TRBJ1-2	TGTGCCAGCAGTTTTAAGTGGGAGGGCGTGAACTATGGCTACACCTTC	CASSFKWEGVNYGYTF
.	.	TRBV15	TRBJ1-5	TGTGCCACCAGCAGAGATAGGGGGTCCCAGCATTTT	CATSRDRGSQHF
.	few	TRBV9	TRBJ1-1	TGTGCCAGCAGCGTAACCGGCCTGGGGGCTGAAGCTTTCTTT	CASSVTGLGAEAFF
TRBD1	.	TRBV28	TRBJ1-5	TGTGCCAGCAGGTCGGGACAGAGACATCAGCCCCAGCATTTT	CASRSGQRHQPQHF
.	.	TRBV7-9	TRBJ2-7	TGTGCCAGCAGCTTAGGTGCAGGGGAGTGGGAGCAGTACTTC	CASSLGAGEWEQYF
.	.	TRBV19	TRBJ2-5	TGTGCCAGTAGTATAGCGGCGAGGGGGGAGACCCAGTACTTC	CASSIAARGETQYF
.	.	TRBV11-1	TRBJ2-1	TGTGCCAGCAGCACTGGGGCCTCCTACAATGAGCAGTTCTTC	CASSTGASYNEQFF
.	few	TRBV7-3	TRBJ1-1	TGTGCCAGCAGCCCCCGCGGTGACACTGAAGCTTTCTTT	CASSPRGDTEAFF
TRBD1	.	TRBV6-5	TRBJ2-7	TGTGCCAGCAGTTCTCCCCTGGACAGGGGCTACGAGCAGTACTTC	CASSSPLDRGYEQYF
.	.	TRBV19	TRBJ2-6	TGTGCCAGTAATCCCCCGGGCTCCCCTGGGGCCAACGTCCTGACTTTC	CASNPPGSPGANVLTF
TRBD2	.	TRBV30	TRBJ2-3	TGTGCCTGGAAATTAGCGGGAGGGGCAGATACGCAGTATTTT	CAWKLAGGADTQYF
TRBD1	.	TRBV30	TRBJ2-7	TGTGCCTGGAGTGTACAGGGGCTCGAGCAGTACTTC	CAWSVQGLEQYF
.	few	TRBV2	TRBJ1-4	TGTGCCAGCCGGACGGGCATAAATGAAAAACTGTTTTTT	CASRTGINEKLFF
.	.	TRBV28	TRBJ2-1	TGTGCCAGCAGTTTGGGTGGGAGTGTCAATGAGCAGTTCTTC	CASSLGGSVNEQFF
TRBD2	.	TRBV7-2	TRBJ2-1	TGTGCCAGCAGCTTATCCAGACTAGCGGGGGCCTACAATGAGCAGTTCTTC	CASSLSRLAGAYNEQFF
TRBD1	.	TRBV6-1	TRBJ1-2	TGTGCCAGCAGTGAAGGACAGGGAGACTATGGCTACACCTTC	CASSEGQGDYGYTF
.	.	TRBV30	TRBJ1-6	TGTGCCTGGGGAACCCTGGACGGAATATATAATTCACCCCTCCACTTT	CAWGTLDGIYNSPLHF
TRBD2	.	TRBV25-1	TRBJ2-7	TGTGCCAGCAGGGGCGGGAGCAACAGGGAGCAGTACTTC	CASRGGSNREQYF
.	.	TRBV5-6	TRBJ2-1	TGTGCCAGCAGCTTGAAGGGAGTTGAGCAGTTCTTC	CASSLKGVEQFF
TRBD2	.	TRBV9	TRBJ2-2	TGTGCCAGCAGTGGCAGCGGGAGCAACACCGGGGAGCTGTTTTTT	CASSGSGSNTGELFF
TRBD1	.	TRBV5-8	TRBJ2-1	TGTGCCAGCAGCCCTTCCGGGACAGTTAGGTCCTACAATGAGCAGTTCTTC	CASSPSGTVRSYNEQFF
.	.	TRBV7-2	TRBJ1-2	TGTGCCAGCAGCTTATTGGGCCAGAATTATGGCTACACCTTC	CASSLLGQNYGYTF
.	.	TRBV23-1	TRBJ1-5	TGCGCCAGCAGTACAACACGTCGGACAGCGCCCATACCCAATCAGCCCCAGCATTTT	CASSTTRRTAPIPNQPQHF
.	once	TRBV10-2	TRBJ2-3	TGCGCCAGCACCTTATCCCAGCCGGGAAGCACAGATACGCAGTATTTT	CASTLSQPGSTDTQYF
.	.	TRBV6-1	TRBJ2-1	TGTGCCAGCAGTGAACGCCGGGCGGATGAGCAGTTCTTC	CASSERRADEQFF
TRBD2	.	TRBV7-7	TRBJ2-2	TGTGCCAGCAGTCGACTAGCGGGAGGTGGGGAGCTGTTTTTT	CASSRLAGGGELFF
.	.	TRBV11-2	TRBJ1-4	TGTGCCAGCAGCCGTGACAGGAAGAGAGAAAAACTGTTTTTT	CASSRDRKREKLFF
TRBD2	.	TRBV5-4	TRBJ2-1	TGTGCCAGCTCTAGGCCTAGCGGGAGTTCGGATGAGCAGTTCTTC	CASSRPSGSSDEQFF
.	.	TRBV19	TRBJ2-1	TGTGCCAGTCGCTTTTGGCCAGGCCCCTACAATGAGCAGTTCTTC	CASRFWPGPYNEQFF
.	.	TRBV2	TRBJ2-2	TGTGCCAGTGGACCTGGCAGGGACACCGGGGAGCTGTTTTTT	CASGPGRDTGELFF
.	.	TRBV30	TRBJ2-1	TGTGCCTGGGGGCCCCGGCGGACTGAGCAGTTCTTC	CAWGPRRTEQFF
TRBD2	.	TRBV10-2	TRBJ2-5	TGCGCCAGCACGGGACTAGCGGGAGCGGGTGGGGAGACCCAGTACTTC	CASTGLAGAGGETQYF
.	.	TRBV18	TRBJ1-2	TGTGCCAGCTCATCCTCTGGGACGCCTATGGGGAAAGCTAACTATGGCTACACCTTC	CASSSSGTPMGKANYGYTF
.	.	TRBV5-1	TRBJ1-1	TGCGCCAGCAGCTTCGGGGACGCTAACACTGAAGCTTTCTTT	CASSFGDANTEAFF
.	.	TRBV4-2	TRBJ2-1	TGTGCCAGCAGCCAGGCGGGGCATCGGGTCAATGAGCAGTTCTTC	CASSQAGHRVNEQFF